This passage covers 21 T cell receptor beta chains from one sample sequenced in a study of blood T cells in healthy people across ages. For the second PCR, which ran for roughly 6 to 12 cycles, a sample-barcoded 5' primer and a J-beta primer mix were used. TCRdb used MiXCR to reprocess the 5' RACE reads, holding one entry per CDR3 protein. Among hundreds of thousands of distinct CDR3 sequences, around 46% were seen once, and the ten largest hold under 25%. The source material was blood. The receptors stem from a woman aged 55-70 years in good health.

The chain joins TRBV5-1 to TRBJ1-2; possible D gene TRBD1, 6 bases. In germline, CDR1 is SGHRS, CDR2 YFSETQ. The CDR3 is 15 residues long. V lost 0 bases, J lost 7 bases, and 16 bases lay in between. For the CDR3, the DNA is TGCGCCAGCAGCTTGGATCAGCCCGGACAGACTGGCTACACCTTC. Translation gives CASSLDQPGQTGYTF.

V is TRBV29-1 and J is TRBJ2-2; possibly TRBD1 or TRBD2 for D (7 bases each). The germline CDR1 and CDR2 sequences are SQVTM and ANQGSEA. Trimming pared 6 bases from V and 7 bases from J, leaving 15 bases between. There are 13 residues in the CDR3. CDR3 loop: CSVRGGAGGELFF. Here the CDR3 DNA reads TGCAGCGTCAGGGGGGGGGCCGGCGGGGAGCTGTTTTTT.

This clonotype was recorded a few times. The chain recombines TRBV12-3 or TRBV12-4 with TRBJ2-5; 7 bases match TRBD2. Unmatched junction bases numbered 8, after V lost 10 bases and J lost 3 bases. The CDR3 is 13 amino acids. CDR3 residues: CATSGLAEETQYF. The CDR3 DNA sequence: TGTGCCACCTCCGGCCTAGCGGAAGAGACCCAGTACTTC.

The J gene is TRBJ1-5, the V gene TRBV7-2; D may be TRBD1 (6 bases). This CDR3 has 16 amino acids. Germline lookup yields CDR1 SGHTA and CDR2 FQGNSA. V lost 5 bases, J lost 6 bases, and 20 bases lay in between. The CDR3 DNA sequence: TGTGCCAGCAGCCTAAACCCTTCAGGGGAGGGTCAGCCCCAGCATTTT. This sequence encodes CASSLNPSGEGQPQHF.

This clonotype has just a few counts. The gene calls are TRBV29-1 and TRBJ2-2; TRBD1 might be the D (7 bases). The V end was cut by 8 bases, the J end by 3 bases, with 16 bases between. Looked up from germline, CDR1 is SQVTM and CDR2 is ANQGSEA. The CDR3 spans 14 residues. This CDR3 is CSTSGGTDTGELFF. DNA for the CDR3: TGCAGCACCTCAGGAGGGACAGACACCGGGGAGCTGTTTTTT.

This clonotype was seen a few times. J is TRBJ2-5 and V is TRBV27; perhaps TRBD2 as D (5 bases). The J call may not be correct, given that the DNA end is closer to TRBJ2-7. Germline loops: CDR1 MNHEY, CDR2 SMNVEV (reference sequence). The CDR3 sequence is 15 residues long. The CDR3 region is CASSLSLTRTYEQYF. CDR3 nucleotide sequence: TGTGCCAGCAGTTTATCGCTCACTAGAACCTACGAGCAGTACTTC.

The chain carries TRBV4-1 and TRBJ2-5; no clear D. The germline gives CDR1 MGHRA, CDR2 YSYEKL. V dropped 1 base and J dropped 11 bases, with 26 bases sitting between them. The CDR3 runs to 17 residues. This CDR3 reads CASSQGRGSLDDNEQYF. The CDR3 coding sequence is TGCGCCAGCAGCCAAGGCCGCGGCTCGCTCGATGACAATGAGCAGTACTTC.

The J gene is TRBJ1-2, the V gene TRBV6-2 or TRBV6-3, with D perhaps TRBD1 (5 bases). CDR3 length: 15 residues. Per germline, CDR1 MNHEY and CDR2 SVGEGT. Trimming left V 8 bases short and J 5 bases short, with 21 bases between. As DNA, the CDR3 is TGTGCCAGCTCCTATCAGCAGGGACGGACTTATGGCTACACCTTC. The encoded protein is CASSYQQGRTYGYTF.

The V and J genes are TRBV6-6 and TRBJ1-1; D is ambiguous. This CDR3 contains 12 residues. V was clipped by 4 bases and J by 7 bases, with 10 bases between them. From germline, CDR1 is MNHNY and CDR2 SVGAGI (reference sequence). In nucleotides, the CDR3 is TGTGCCAGCAGTTCCCTAGGACTTGAAGCTTTCTTT. This codes for CASSSLGLEAFF.

This sequence joins TRBV7-8 and TRBJ1-2, with 9 bases aligning to TRBD1. CDR3 length: 14 residues. V trimming: 6 bases; J trimming: 8 bases; junction bases outside the gene matches: 10. The germline V gene has CDR1 SGHVS and CDR2 FQNEAQ. DNA for the CDR3: TGTGCCAGCAGGGGACAGGGACGAGGCTCCGGCTACACCTTC. Amino acid sequence: CASRGQGRGSGYTF.

V gene TRBV5-5 combines with J gene TRBJ1-1, with D perhaps matching TRBD1 (6 bases). The CDR3 runs to 13 residues. Trimming shortened V by 2 bases and J by 3 bases, and 8 bases separated the two germline ends. Germline V CDR1 and CDR2: SGHKS, YYEKEE (reference sequence). Here the CDR3 reads CASSFNRDTEAFF. The CDR3 DNA sequence: TGTGCCAGCAGCTTCAACAGGGACACTGAAGCTTTCTTT.

This clonotype showed up many times. The chain uses TRBV6-2 or TRBV6-3 and TRBJ1-1; no definite D call. Germline V CDR1 and CDR2: MNHEY, SVGEGT. V was cut by 2 bases and J by 0 bases, with 4 bases left in between. The CDR3 totals 13 residues. This chain's CDR3 is CASSYRVNTEAFF. In DNA form, the CDR3 reads TGTGCCAGCAGTTACAGGGTGAACACTGAAGCTTTCTTT.

This chain connects TRBV29-1 to TRBJ1-5; maybe TRBD1 (5 bases). The CDR3 sequence is 13 residues long. Germline assignment: CDR1 SQVTM and CDR2 ANQGSEA. V was trimmed by 4 bases and J by 4 bases, leaving 11 bases between them. The CDR3, as DNA: TGCAGCGTTGTAAGGGGATTGAATCAGCCCCAGCATTTT. Translating gives CSVVRGLNQPQHF.

This clonotype has a handful of counts. The chain recombines TRBV27 with TRBJ2-3, with a weak D call TRBD2 (6 bases). Trimming removed 6 bases at V and 4 bases at J, with 11 bases between. The CDR3 totals 13 residues. The germline CDR1 and CDR2 sequences are MNHEY and SMNVEV (reference sequence). DNA of the CDR3: TGTGCCAGCAGGATACTAGCTTCAGATACGCAGTATTTT. It yields the protein CASRILASDTQYF.

As concerns this clonotype: A junction boundary mismatches the germline segment, possibly from a read error. This sequence joins TRBV5-6 and TRBJ2-7; D unresolved. CDR1 and CDR2 (germline): SGHDT, YYEEEE. The CDR3 is 11 amino acids. CDR3 DNA sequence: TGTGCCAGCAACTTGCGGAACGAGCAGTACTTC. Protein product: CASNLRNEQYF. Full variable domain (rest looked up from reference TRBV5-6 and TRBJ2-7): DAGVTQSPTHLIKTRGQQVTLRCSPKSGHDTVSWYQQALGQGPQFIFQYYEEEERQRGNFPDRFSGHQFPNYSSELNVNALLLGDSALYLCASNLRNEQYFGPGTRLTVT.

Concerning this clonotype: One end of the junction is discordant with germline, which a read error may explain. The chain combines TRBV18 with TRBJ1-1; tentative D call: TRBD1 (5 bases). There are 13 residues in the CDR3. Per the germline V gene, CDR1 is KGHSH and CDR2 is LQKENI. For the CDR3, the DNA is TGTGCCAGCGCACCAGTCAGGGACTCTGAGGCTTTCTTT. Amino acid sequence: CASAPVRDSEAFF.

In its sample, this clonotype was seen a few times. The genes are TRBV7-2 and TRBJ2-1; no clear D gene. This CDR3 is 13 amino acids long. Germline V lookup: CDR1 SGHTA, CDR2 FQGNSA. The germline V and J ends were trimmed by 3 bases and 8 bases, with 11 bases remaining between them. CDR3 bases: TGTGCCAGCAGCTTGTTCTTAGTTTATGAGCAGTTCTTC. Its translation is CASSLFLVYEQFF.

This clonotype was recorded a few times. This chain connects TRBV3-1 to TRBJ1-2; D gene ambiguous. Trimming took off 0 bases at V and 7 bases at J, with 18 bases between the two ends. This CDR3 contains 16 residues. Germline CDR1 and CDR2: LGHDT and YNNKEL (reference sequence). In nucleotides, the CDR3 is TGTGCCAGCAGCCAAGACGTTCTGCGCCGAGGAAGTGGCTACACCTTC. This translates into CASSQDVLRRGSGYTF. Based on the CDR3 plus reference TRBV3-1 and TRBJ1-2, the full variable domain is DTAVSQTPKYLVTQMGNDKSIKCEQNLGHDTMYWYKQDSKKFLKIMFSYNNKELIINETVPNRFSPKSPDKAHLNLHINSLELGDSAVYFCASSQDVLRRGSGYTFGSGTRLTVV.

The chain has TRBV20-1 and TRBJ2-1; TRBD2 is a possible D gene (6 bases). CDR3 length equals 17 residues. Germline CDR1 reads DFQATT; CDR2 reads SNEGSKA (reference sequence). Deletions cut 6 bases from V and 0 bases from J, with 21 bases between. The CDR3 bases are TGCAGTGCGGGTGGACTAACGACGGGGAGCTCCTACAATGAGCAGTTCTTC. Protein product: CSAGGLTTGSSYNEQFF.

The V gene is TRBV20-1, the J gene TRBJ1-5; D is ambiguous. The CDR3 has 14 residues. V lost 3 bases and J 0 bases, leaving 9 bases between the germline ends. The V gene's germline CDR1 is DFQATT and CDR2 SNEGSKA (reference sequence). The CDR3: CSASPRFSNQPQHF. In nucleotides, the CDR3 is TGCAGTGCTAGCCCAAGGTTTAGCAATCAGCCCCAGCATTTT.

As for this clonotype: The junction departs from the called germline gene at one end, perhaps through a read error. J is TRBJ2-7 and V is TRBV18; D is unclear. CDR1 and CDR2 from the germline V gene are KGHSH and LQKENI. The CDR3 is 12 amino acids. CDR3 in amino acids: CASSPESCEQYF. In DNA, the CDR3 is TGTGCCAGCTCGCCCGAGTCCTGCGAGCAGTACTTC. The variable domain in full, completed from reference TRBV18 and TRBJ2-7, reads NAGVMQNPRHLVRRRGQEARLRCSPMKGHSHVYWYRQLPEEGLKFMVYLQKENIIDESGMPKERFSAEFPKEGPSILRIQQVVRGDSAAYFCASSPESCEQYFGPGTRLTVT.